The 29 T cell receptor beta chains presented below share a single source sample, sequenced in a study of CD8+ T cells in alopecia areata. Stated treatment: oral pan-JAK inhibitor, 5-10 mg twice daily. Reverse transcription of extracted RNA yielded cDNA, which provided the sequencing template. Profiled with immunoSEQ multiplex PCR; TCRdb holds only in-frame clones, not every one. Of about 150,000 clones listed, about two thirds are singletons. This specimen was CD4+ T cells sorted from blood, taken at week 4, from a patient treated with tofacitinib. These receptors were collected from a human donor with alopecia areata.

In this sample, this clone turned up once. One end of the junction does not line up with germline, which may come from a read error. The chain uses TRBV4-3 and TRBJ2-7; 12 bases are a match to TRBD1. Germline V CDR1 and CDR2: LGHNA, YSLEER. This CDR3 spans 15 amino acids. Written as DNA, the CDR3 is TGCGCCAGCAGCCACCCGGGACAGGGGGCCTACGAACAGTACTTC. Its translation: CASSHPGQGAYEQYF.

In DNA form, the CDR3 reads TGTGCCAGCAGCCCTAGGATGCAAGAGACCCAGTACTTC. It encodes CASSPRMQETQYF. The gene calls are TRBV5-6 and TRBJ2-5; no definite D call. CDR1 and CDR2 from the germline V gene are SGHDT and YYEEEE. The CDR3 has 13 amino acids. The V end was cut by 4 bases, the J end by 2 bases, with 9 bases between.

The chain recombines TRBV29-1 with TRBJ1-3; D is unclear. CDR3 length equals 12 residues. CDR1 SQVTM and CDR2 ANQGSEA come from the germline V gene. V shed 6 bases and J shed 4 bases, with 10 bases lying between them. CDR3 sequence: CSVSIQGNTIYF. In nucleotides, the CDR3 is TGCAGCGTCTCAATACAGGGAAACACCATATATTTT. The whole variable domain, remainder taken from reference TRBV29-1 and TRBJ1-3, is SAVISQKPSRDICQRGTSLTIQCQVDSQVTMMFWYRQQPGQSLTLIATANQGSEATYESGFVIDKFPISRPNLTFSTLTVSNMSPEDSSIYLCSVSIQGNTIYFGEGSWLTVV.

This chain links TRBV30 with TRBJ1-1, with D uncertain. V dropped 2 bases and J dropped 2 bases, with 9 bases sitting between them. The germline V gene encodes CDR1 GTSNPN and CDR2 SVGIG (reference sequence). The CDR3 spans 13 residues. Written as DNA, the CDR3 is TGTGCCTGGAGTACGGGATTTAACACTGAAGCTTTCTTT. Translated, it gives CAWSTGFNTEAFF.

In its sample, this clone was seen once. This rearrangement joins TRBV7-9 to TRBJ1-6, with TRBD1 as a possible D gene (5 bases). Germline CDR1 SEHNR, CDR2 FQNEAQ (reference sequence). This CDR3 region has 17 residues. Trimming left V 1 base short and J 2 bases short, with 12 bases between. CDR3 amino acids: CASSLGQGGTYNSPLHF. The CDR3 DNA follows: TGTGCCAGCAGCTTAGGGCAGGGTGGAACCTATAATTCACCCCTCCACTTT.

The DNA for the CDR3 is TGTGCCAGTACAGGACAAGCCAAAAACATTCAGTACTTC. Its protein is CASTGQAKNIQYF. V usage is TRBV2 and J usage is TRBJ2-4; possible D gene TRBD1, 5 bases. CDR3 length: 13 residues. Trimming shortened V by 9 bases and J by 0 bases, and 9 bases separated the two germline ends. CDR1 and CDR2 (germline): SNHLY, FYNNEI. The variable domain in full, completed from reference TRBV2 and TRBJ2-4, reads EPEVTQTPSHQVTQMGQEVILRCVPISNHLYFYWYRQILGQKVEFLVSFYNNEISEKSEIFDDQFSVERPDGSNFTLKIRSTKLEDSAMYFCASTGQAKNIQYFGAGTRLSVL.

The chain combines TRBV29-1 with TRBJ1-1; D perhaps matches TRBD1 (5 bases). The CDR3 is 11 amino acids. Per germline, CDR1 SQVTM and CDR2 ANQGSEA. Deletions cut 4 bases from V and 5 bases from J, with 8 bases between. The CDR3 bases are TGCAGCGTTGTCCGGGGGACTGAAGCTTTCTTT. Translated: CSVVRGTEAFF.

This sequence joins TRBV2 and TRBJ1-2; D remains unclear. The CDR3 runs 13 residues. In germline, CDR1 is SNHLY, CDR2 FYNNEI. Trimming pared 8 bases from V and 4 bases from J, leaving 14 bases between. For the CDR3, the DNA is TGTGCCAGCCGAGACGGGAAGGGCTATGGCTACACCTTC. It yields the protein CASRDGKGYGYTF.

The chain combines TRBV25-1 with TRBJ2-3; D possibly corresponds to TRBD2 (5 bases). Germline CDR1 and CDR2: MGHDK and SYGVNS. The V and J ends lost 3 bases and 3 bases respectively, with 13 bases between them. The CDR3 loop spans 15 amino acids. The DNA for the CDR3 is TGTGCCAGCAGTGAGACTTACCGGACTACAGATACGCAGTATTTT. Amino acids: CASSETYRTTDTQYF.

This clone has just a few counts. The chain recombines TRBV30 with TRBJ2-5; D not certain. The CDR3 consists of 13 residues. Germline V gives CDR1 GTSNPN, CDR2 SVGIG (reference sequence). Trimming removed 6 bases from V and 6 bases from J, with 17 bases in between. The CDR3 sequence is CACPTMGSKTQYF. In DNA, the CDR3 is TGTGCCTGTCCCACAATGGGGTCGAAGACCCAGTACTTC.

This chain connects TRBV7-8 to TRBJ2-5; TRBD2 is a possible D gene (6 bases). The CDR3 loop spans 14 amino acids. Germline V gene data show CDR1 as SGHVS and CDR2 as FQNEAQ. V shed 5 bases and J shed 2 bases, with 12 bases lying between them. The CDR3 here is CASSTRTTQETQYF. As DNA, the CDR3 is TGTGCCAGCAGCACACGGACTACACAAGAGACCCAGTACTTC.

The chain has TRBV6-5 and TRBJ1-1, with D possibly matching TRBD1 (5 bases). The CDR3 totals 14 residues. V lost 2 bases to trimming and J lost 10 bases, with 17 bases between them. The germline V gene has CDR1 MNHEY and CDR2 SVGAGI. CDR3 in DNA: TGTGCCAGCAGTTACAGAGTGGGGTCCCAGGGAGCTTTCTTT. Its protein is CASSYRVGSQGAFF.

The gene calls are TRBV2 and TRBJ2-5; TRBD2 is a possible D gene (5 bases). CDR3 length: 15 amino acids. Germline loops: CDR1 SNHLY, CDR2 FYNNEI. With 4 bases removed from V and 5 bases from J, the gap between germline ends came to 17 bases. For the CDR3, the DNA is TGTGCCAGCAGTGGGTTATTCCCCGTAGCGGAGACCCAGTACTTC. Translated, it gives CASSGLFPVAETQYF. The whole variable domain, filled in from reference TRBV2 and TRBJ2-5, reads EPEVTQTPSHQVTQMGQEVILRCVPISNHLYFYWYRQILGQKVEFLVSFYNNEISEKSEIFDDQFSVERPDGSNFTLKIRSTKLEDSAMYFCASSGLFPVAETQYFGPGTRLLVL.

A single count supports this clone. The chain recombines TRBV7-2 with TRBJ1-1; TRBD1 is a possible D gene (5 bases). Germline V lookup: CDR1 SGHTA, CDR2 FQGNSA. The CDR3 covers 14 residues. The ends were cut back, 4 bases at V and 0 bases at J, with 9 bases in the middle. The CDR3 spells CASSWAGLNTEAFF. DNA for the CDR3: TGTGCCAGCAGCTGGGCAGGGCTGAACACTGAAGCTTTCTTT.

In this sample, this clone turned up a few times. V is TRBV7-9 and J is TRBJ1-1; no firm D call. CDR3 length: 13 residues. Germline V CDR1 and CDR2: SEHNR, FQNEAQ (reference sequence). V dropped 4 bases and J dropped 0 bases, with 6 bases sitting between them. The CDR3 reads CASSSQVNTEAFF. In DNA, the CDR3 is TGTGCCAGCAGCTCCCAAGTGAACACTGAAGCTTTCTTT.

V and J are TRBV30 and TRBJ2-3; 7 nucleotides align to TRBD2. CDR1 and CDR2 (germline): GTSNPN, SVGIG (reference sequence). The CDR3 has 11 residues. J gave up 4 bases and V 5 bases, and 0 bases lay outside the gene matches. The CDR3 sequence: CAWGLADTQYF. The CDR3 DNA follows: TGTGCCTGGGGACTAGCAGATACGCAGTATTTT.

V gene TRBV30 combines with J gene TRBJ2-4; 9 nucleotides match TRBD1. The germline V gene has CDR1 GTSNPN and CDR2 SVGIG (reference sequence). This CDR3 is built from 13 residues. The CDR3 coding sequence is TGTGCTGCGTCCACAGGGGGCTCAGGCATTCAGTACTTC. Translation gives CAASTGGSGIQYF.

This clone was seen just once. The rearrangement links TRBV29-1 to TRBJ2-6; no firm D call. This CDR3 is 12 amino acids long. Germline V gene sequence: CDR1 SQVTM, CDR2 ANQGSEA. Between the trimmed V and J ends, which lost 7 bases and 2 bases, there was a span of 6 bases. CDR3 DNA: TGCAGCGCTATGGCTGGGGCCAACGTCCTGACTTTC. Encoded protein: CSAMAGANVLTF.

Note on this clone: This sample includes further DNA sequences coding for the same CDR3. The DNA of the CDR3 is TGTGCCAGCTCGCGAACAGGGAACTATGGCTACACCTTC. Its translation is CASSRTGNYGYTF. The chain is built from TRBV18 and TRBJ1-2; a possible D gene is TRBD1 (6 bases). The CDR3 covers 13 residues. The germline gives CDR1 KGHSH, CDR2 LQKENI. V dropped 6 bases and J dropped 2 bases, with 10 bases sitting between them.

The rearrangement links TRBV6-5 to TRBJ1-3, with 9 bases aligning to TRBD1. Germline lookup yields CDR1 MNHEY and CDR2 SVGAGI. The CDR3 runs 15 residues. The trim removed 6 bases at V and 3 bases at J, leaving 6 bases unmatched. CDR3 sequence reads: CASSLQGAGGNTIYF. For the CDR3, the DNA is TGTGCCAGCAGCCTACAGGGGGCTGGTGGAAACACCATATATTTT.

The chain combines TRBV29-1 with TRBJ2-5, with no clear D. This CDR3 spans 14 amino acids. The ends were cut back, 3 bases at V and 2 bases at J, with 13 bases in the middle. Per germline, CDR1 SQVTM and CDR2 ANQGSEA. CDR3 in amino acids: CSVDVAGQQETQYF. As DNA, the CDR3 is TGCAGCGTTGACGTCGCTGGCCAGCAAGAGACCCAGTACTTC.

Only a few counts were recorded for this clone. Additional DNA sequences in this sample encode the identical CDR3. V is TRBV5-1 and J is TRBJ2-6, with 7 bases that match TRBD2. The CDR3 is 15 amino acids. J lost 1 base, V lost 4 bases, and 2 bases had no gene match. The V gene's germline CDR1 is SGHRS and CDR2 YFSETQ. The CDR3 DNA follows: TGCGCCAGCAGCCCGGGACTATCTGGGGCCAACGTCCTGACTTTC. This codes for CASSPGLSGANVLTF. Full variable domain (rest looked up from reference TRBV5-1 and TRBJ2-6): KAGVTQTPRYLIKTRGQQVTLSCSPISGHRSVSWYQQTPGQGLQFLFEYFSETQRNKGNFPGRFSGRQFSNSRSEMNVSTLELGDSALYLCASSPGLSGANVLTFGAGSRLTVL.

The rearrangement links TRBV29-1 to TRBJ1-5, with 7 bases identical to TRBD1. The CDR3 totals 13 residues. V shed 5 bases, J shed 2 bases, and the junction held 3 bases outside the gene matches. CDR1 and CDR2 from the germline V gene are SQVTM and ANQGSEA. As DNA, the CDR3 is TGCAGCGTTATCGACAGGGGCAATCAGCCCCAGCATTTT. It translates to CSVIDRGNQPQHF.

The chain couples TRBV7-2 to TRBJ1-6; D possibly corresponds to TRBD1 (6 bases). Per germline, CDR1 SGHTA and CDR2 FQGNSA. With 5 bases removed from V and 9 bases from J, the gap between germline ends came to 11 bases. The CDR3 sequence is 13 residues long. DNA for the CDR3: TGTGCCAGCAGCATTAACAGGGTTTCACCCCTCCACTTT. Translating gives CASSINRVSPLHF.

V usage is TRBV5-1 and J usage is TRBJ2-3; D not resolved. The V and J ends lost 0 bases and 3 bases respectively, with 8 bases between them. Germline V gene lookup returns CDR1 SGHRS and CDR2 YFSETQ. CDR3 length: 14 amino acids. The CDR3 region has the DNA TGCGCCAGCAGCTTGGATGTGGGAACAGATACGCAGTATTTT. Protein product: CASSLDVGTDTQYF.

CDR3 in DNA: TGCAGTGCTAGCACGGCCCTTGAGCAGTTCTTC. This codes for CSASTALEQFF. J is TRBJ2-1 and V is TRBV20-1; D unclear. The germline V gene encodes CDR1 DFQATT and CDR2 SNEGSKA (reference sequence). This CDR3 contains 11 residues. The ends were cut back, 3 bases at V and 9 bases at J, with 9 bases in the middle.

In regard to this clone: Other DNA sequences from this sample encode an identical CDR3 as well. The rearrangement links TRBV29-1 to TRBJ2-1; no clear D. Trimming cost V 4 bases and J 4 bases, with 8 bases left between them. This CDR3 contains 12 residues. Germline assignment: CDR1 SQVTM and CDR2 ANQGSEA. In nucleotides, the CDR3 is TGCAGCGTTGGGCCCGGGTACAATGAGCAGTTCTTC. Encoded protein: CSVGPGYNEQFF.

This clone was seen only once. V and J are TRBV29-1 and TRBJ1-5, with 7 bases aligning to TRBD1. Germline CDR1 and CDR2: SQVTM and ANQGSEA. The V gene end was trimmed by 6 bases and the J gene end by 0 bases; junction bases not matched to a gene: 8. CDR3 size: 15 residues. CDR3 DNA: TGCAGCGTCAGTGGAAGACAGGGTAGCAATCAGCCCCAGCATTTT. It is translated as CSVSGRQGSNQPQHF.

The chain uses TRBV29-1 and TRBJ1-2; maybe TRBD1 (5 bases). CDR3 length equals 12 residues. V lost 2 bases to trimming and J lost 6 bases, with 10 bases between them. Per germline, CDR1 SQVTM and CDR2 ANQGSEA. For the CDR3, the DNA is TGCAGCGTTGAAAGGGCAGGGCATGGCTACACCTTC. Its protein is CSVERAGHGYTF.